Listed here are 18 T cell receptor beta chains from one sample, sequenced in a study of cytomegalovirus exposure and HLA in healthy donors (dated by TCRdb to the late 2010s). The library came from the immunoSEQ multiplex PCR assay. The multiplex PCR relied on a mix of 60 forward primers for TCR Vbeta segments and 13 reverse primers for TCR Jbeta segments. TCRdb provides this immuneACCESS table in a form limited to in-frame rearrangements. Some clones are lacking; in checked studies, under half of them reflect an unresolved V gene, and why the rest are absent is not known. This sample is represented by about 150,000 clones; around 77% of them were singletons. The ten biggest clones cover 4.8% of the sample. The sequenced sample was PBMCs. The receptors come from a man aged 25-45 years in good health.

This clone was seen a few times. V and J are TRBV18 and TRBJ2-4; 7 bases line up with TRBD2. The CDR3 has 15 amino acids. Germline V gene data show CDR1 as KGHSH and CDR2 as LQKENI. V lost 3 bases to trimming and J lost 8 bases; unmatched junction nucleotides: 10. The CDR3: CASSPRGLAVDIQYF. CDR3 coding DNA: TGTGCCAGCTCACCGAGAGGGCTAGCGGTGGACATTCAGTACTTC. The whole variable domain, filled in from reference TRBV18 and TRBJ2-4, reads NAGVMQNPRHLVRRRGQEARLRCSPMKGHSHVYWYRQLPEEGLKFMVYLQKENIIDESGMPKERFSAEFPKEGPSILRIQQVVRGDSAAYFCASSPRGLAVDIQYFGAGTRLSVL.

The chain recombines TRBV11-2 with TRBJ2-1, with 8 bases matching TRBD1. The CDR3 extends over 17 amino acids. CDR1 is SGHAT, CDR2 FQNNGV, per germline. J gave up 2 bases and V 5 bases, and 11 bases lay outside the gene matches. The CDR3 nucleotides are TGTGCCAGCAGCCCACGTGGGGGACAGGCTGCCTACAATGAGCAGTTCTTC. Amino acids: CASSPRGGQAAYNEQFF.

This clone was seen just once. This chain joins TRBV4-1 and TRBJ2-7; TRBD2 is a possible D gene (6 bases). Germline CDR1 reads MGHRA; CDR2 reads YSYEKL. Trimming stripped 5 bases from V and 0 bases from J, with 11 bases between. CDR3 length: 14 amino acids. The CDR3 DNA sequence: TGCGCCAGCAGCTCCCGGGAGAGCTCCTACGAGCAGTACTTC. Translated: CASSSRESSYEQYF.

This rearrangement joins TRBV9 to TRBJ2-2; D uncertain. V lost 3 bases, J lost 8 bases, and 14 bases lay in between. The germline CDR1 and CDR2 sequences are SGDLS and YYNGEE. The CDR3 contains 14 residues. The CDR3: CASSARSAGGELFF. The CDR3 DNA reads TGTGCCAGCAGCGCGCGGAGTGCCGGGGGGGAGCTGTTTTTT.

This chain connects TRBV10-1 to TRBJ2-7; no firm D call. The CDR3 runs 15 residues. In germline, CDR1 is WNHNN, CDR2 SYGVQD (reference sequence). Trimming removed 0 bases from V and 4 bases from J, with 13 bases in between. The CDR3 region has the DNA TGCGCCAGCAGTGAGTCCCGGCTGGGCCGATACGAGCAGTACTTC. It translates to CASSESRLGRYEQYF.

J is TRBJ1-5 and V is TRBV2; tentative D call: TRBD1 (6 bases). Trimming shortened V by 6 bases and J by 1 base, and 16 bases separated the two germline ends. CDR3 length: 16 amino acids. Germline CDR1 SNHLY, CDR2 FYNNEI. As DNA, the CDR3 is TGTGCCAGCAGAACTTCACAGGGAGGGAGCAATCAGCCCCAGCATTTT. This sequence encodes CASRTSQGGSNQPQHF.

The CDR3: CASKRTGASLGNQPQHF. CDR3 DNA: TGTGCCAGCAAGCGGACAGGGGCCTCATTGGGCAATCAGCCCCAGCATTTT. V usage is TRBV28 and J usage is TRBJ1-5, with 9 bases aligning to TRBD1. Per germline, CDR1 MDHEN and CDR2 SYDVKM. The CDR3 loop spans 17 amino acids. The V segment lost 7 bases and the J segment 2 bases; nucleotides outside the gene matches: 12.

This chain uses TRBV19 with TRBJ2-1; 8 bases line up with TRBD2. The CDR3 length is 15 residues. Germline CDR1 LNHDA, CDR2 SQIVND (reference sequence). The V segment lost 3 bases and the J segment 4 bases; nucleotides outside the gene matches: 5. The CDR3 loop is CASSISASGYNEQFF. The DNA of the CDR3 is TGTGCCAGTAGTATCTCGGCTAGCGGGTACAATGAGCAGTTCTTC.

The V and J genes are TRBV9 and TRBJ2-3; 9 nucleotides match TRBD2. The germline V gene has CDR1 SGDLS and CDR2 YYNGEE. The CDR3 extends over 17 amino acids. With V trimmed by 4 bases and J by 3 bases, 12 bases remained unmatched. CDR3 region: CASSLTLAGEATDTQYF. For the CDR3, the DNA is TGTGCCAGCAGCCTCACCTTAGCGGGGGAGGCTACAGATACGCAGTATTTT.

CDR3 sequence reads: CASSLGQMNTEAFF. The CDR3 nucleotides are TGTGCCAGCAGCTTGGGCCAGATGAACACTGAAGCTTTCTTT. This chain joins TRBV5-4 and TRBJ1-1; D is ambiguous. Trimming pared 0 bases from V and 0 bases from J, leaving 6 bases between. CDR1 is SGHNT and CDR2 is YYREEE in the germline V gene (reference sequence). The CDR3 covers 14 residues.

J is TRBJ2-7 and V is TRBV6-1; D is ambiguous. CDR1 and CDR2 from the germline V gene are MNHNS and SASEGT. V shed 6 bases and J shed 2 bases, with 17 bases lying between them. This CDR3 is 15 amino acids long. The CDR3 DNA follows: TGTGCCAGCAGCGGAACGGCGGTGGGTACCTACGAGCAGTACTTC. Residues: CASSGTAVGTYEQYF.

The chain employs TRBV11-2 and TRBJ2-3; D uncertain. CDR3 length equals 13 residues. The V end lost 0 bases, the J end lost 4 bases, and 5 bases lay between the germline ends. Per germline, CDR1 SGHAT and CDR2 FQNNGV. The CDR3 sequence is CASSLDIPDTQYF. The CDR3, as DNA: TGTGCCAGCAGCTTAGACATCCCAGATACGCAGTATTTT.

The rearrangement uses TRBV9 and TRBJ2-7; D gene unclear. There are 13 residues in the CDR3. Germline V lookup: CDR1 SGDLS, CDR2 YYNGEE. Trimming shortened V by 0 bases and J by 5 bases, and 9 bases separated the two germline ends. CDR3 loop: CASSVAGADEQYF. The DNA of the CDR3 is TGTGCCAGCAGCGTAGCCGGCGCGGACGAGCAGTACTTC.

The genes are TRBV5-4 and TRBJ2-3; 13 bases are a match to TRBD2. Trimming cost V 4 bases and J 2 bases; bases outside gene matches: 10. Germline V lookup: CDR1 SGHNT, CDR2 YYREEE (reference sequence). CDR3 size: 18 residues. The CDR3 protein is CASSRGLAGVLSTDTQYF. The CDR3 DNA follows: TGTGCCAGCAGCCGCGGACTAGCGGGAGTTCTCTCCACAGATACGCAGTATTTT.

The chain employs TRBV18 and TRBJ2-1, with 13 nucleotides matching TRBD2. V dropped 4 bases and J dropped 7; count of bases not matched to a gene: 7. From germline, CDR1 is KGHSH and CDR2 LQKENI. The CDR3 sequence is 16 residues long. For the CDR3, the DNA is TGTGCCAGCTCACTGGGACTAGCGGGAACGGAAAATGAGCAGTTCTTC. Its translation is CASSLGLAGTENEQFF.

The chain combines TRBV2 with TRBJ1-3; the match to TRBD1 covers 9 bases. CDR3 length equals 16 residues. The ends lost 5 bases at V and 3 bases at J; junction bases unmatched: 8. Germline CDR1 SNHLY, CDR2 FYNNEI. CDR3 in DNA: TGTGCCAGCAGTATATTCGGGACAGGGAATGGAAACACCATATATTTT. Its protein product is CASSIFGTGNGNTIYF.

Written as DNA, the CDR3 is TGTGCCAGCAGCGTGACTAGCGGGAGGGATGAGCAGTTCTTC. It is translated as CASSVTSGRDEQFF. V is TRBV7-2 and J is TRBJ2-1, with 14 bases fitting TRBD2. This CDR3 is built from 14 residues. V lost 5 bases to trimming and J lost 8 bases; unmatched junction nucleotides: 2. Germline V gene sequence: CDR1 SGHTA, CDR2 FQGNSA.

The chain joins TRBV11-3 to TRBJ1-2; a possible D gene is TRBD1 (6 bases). The CDR3 loop spans 14 amino acids. Trimming shortened V by 4 bases and J by 8 bases, and 17 bases separated the two germline ends. Germline values: CDR1 SGHNT, CDR2 YENEEA. CDR3 residues: CASSWEGDGRGYTF. The CDR3 DNA follows: TGTGCCAGCAGCTGGGAGGGGGATGGTCGAGGCTACACCTTC.